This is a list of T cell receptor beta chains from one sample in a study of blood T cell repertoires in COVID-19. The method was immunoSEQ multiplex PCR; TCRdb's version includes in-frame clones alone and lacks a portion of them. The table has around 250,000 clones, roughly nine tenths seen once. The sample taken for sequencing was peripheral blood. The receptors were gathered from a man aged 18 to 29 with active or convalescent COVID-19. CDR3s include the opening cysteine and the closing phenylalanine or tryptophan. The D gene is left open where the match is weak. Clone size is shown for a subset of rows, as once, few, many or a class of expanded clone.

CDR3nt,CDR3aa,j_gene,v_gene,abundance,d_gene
TGTGCCAGCAGCTTAGGCCAGGGTACTGAAGCTTTCTTT,CASSLGQGTEAFF,TRBJ1-1,TRBV7-9,-,-
TGCAGCGTTGTACAAAGTCCCCCTGAGCAGTTCTTC,CSVVQSPPEQFF,TRBJ2-1,TRBV29-1,-,-
TGTGCCAGCAGCCAAGTCCAGAGTCTCCAGGGTGAGCAGTTCTTC,CASSQVQSLQGEQFF,TRBJ2-1,TRBV3-1/TRBV3-2,-,-
TGTGCCAGCAGTTACCCGGCTAGCGGGAGGCCCTACGAGCAGTACTTC,CASSYPASGRPYEQYF,TRBJ2-7,TRBV6-2/TRBV6-3,-,TRBD2
TGTGCCAGCAGTTTATGGCCGGGACTAGCGGGGGCAGAGCAGTTCTTC,CASSLWPGLAGAEQFF,TRBJ2-1,TRBV28,-,TRBD2
TGTGCCAGCAGTTTAGGTCAAGGAGATGAAAAACTGTTTTTT,CASSLGQGDEKLFF,TRBJ1-4,TRBV27,-,-
TGTGCCAGTAGAATAGGGGGGACATCTTCACCCCTCCACTTT,CASRIGGTSSPLHF,TRBJ1-6,TRBV19,-,-
TGTGCCAGCCGAGGGGGTCAGCCCCAGCATTTT,CASRGGQPQHF,TRBJ1-5,TRBV6-4,few,-
TGTGCCGCGGGGGCCACGGCGGACACCGGGGAGCTGTTTTTT,CAAGATADTGELFF,TRBJ2-2,TRBV6-6,-,-
TGTGCCAGTAGTATAGCAGGGGCTTCTGGAAACACCATATATTTT,CASSIAGASGNTIYF,TRBJ1-3,TRBV19,-,-
TGCGCCAGCAGCCAAGGCGACAGGGCTTACGAGCAGTACTTC,CASSQGDRAYEQYF,TRBJ2-7,TRBV4-1,once,TRBD1
TGTGCCAGCAGTGTTGGGTATAGGTCAGCTTCGGGTCAGCCCCAGCATTTT,CASSVGYRSASGQPQHF,TRBJ1-5,TRBV6-1,-,-
TGTGCCAGCAGTTACGGCAGTGACAGAGGCTACGAGCAGTACTTC,CASSYGSDRGYEQYF,TRBJ2-7,TRBV6-5,-,-
TGTGCCAGCAGCGGACTAGCGGCGCCCACAGATACGCAGTATTTT,CASSGLAAPTDTQYF,TRBJ2-3,TRBV5-4,-,TRBD2
TGTGCCACCAGGGCCCCGGACAGATCCTACGAGCAGTACTTC,CATRAPDRSYEQYF,TRBJ2-7,TRBV15,few,-
TGTGCCAGCAGCCAAGAATCCGGGACGCCGGAGGGAGAGACCCAGTACTTC,CASSQESGTPEGETQYF,TRBJ2-5,TRBV4-2,-,-
TGTGCCAGCAGCTTTGCGGGGGTAGCCGGGGAGCTGTTTTTT,CASSFAGVAGELFF,TRBJ2-2,TRBV7-3,-,TRBD2
TGTGCCATCGCCTCTACTAGCGGGGAATACAATGAGCAGTTCTTC,CAIASTSGEYNEQFF,TRBJ2-1,TRBV10-3,few,TRBD2
TGTGCCATCAGTGCAGGACGTGAAGGGGGCAATCAGCCCCAGCATTTT,CAISAGREGGNQPQHF,TRBJ1-5,TRBV10-3,-,-
TGCGCCAGCAGCTTGGACGGGGGCTACAATGAGCAGTTCTTC,CASSLDGGYNEQFF,TRBJ2-1,TRBV5-1,-,-
TGCGCCAGCAGCCAGGAACTAGCGGGGGGTAGCTCCTACAATGAGCAGTTCTTC,CASSQELAGGSSYNEQFF,TRBJ2-1,TRBV4-3,once,TRBD2
TGTGCCACCAGCAGAGATGCGGGGGGGATCTCCTACAATGAGCAGTTCTTC,CATSRDAGGISYNEQFF,TRBJ2-1,TRBV15,-,TRBD2
TGTGCCAGCACTCCCGGGACAGGGGATTGGCAGCCCCAGCATTTT,CASTPGTGDWQPQHF,TRBJ1-5,TRBV7-2,-,TRBD1
TGTGCCAGCAGTGAATTAGGGCAGGGGGCGCGTGGCTACACCTTC,CASSELGQGARGYTF,TRBJ1-2,TRBV25-1,-,TRBD1
TGTGCCAGCAGCGTAGCTTTAGGCAGGGAGACCCAGTACTTC,CASSVALGRETQYF,TRBJ2-5,TRBV9,-,-
TGTGCCAGCAGCTCGCGACCACTAGCGGGAGGCACAGATACGCAGTATTTT,CASSSRPLAGGTDTQYF,TRBJ2-3,TRBV14,-,TRBD2
TGTGCCAGCACGGGGGGGGGATTGGAGACCCAGTACTTC,CASTGGGLETQYF,TRBJ2-5,TRBV27,-,TRBD2
TGTGCCAGCAGCCTACCGGGACAGGGGAATTCACCCCTCCACTTT,CASSLPGQGNSPLHF,TRBJ1-6,TRBV7-9,-,TRBD1
TGTGCCAGTAGTATCCCTCCCCTTCAGCCCCAGCATTTT,CASSIPPLQPQHF,TRBJ1-5,TRBV19,-,-